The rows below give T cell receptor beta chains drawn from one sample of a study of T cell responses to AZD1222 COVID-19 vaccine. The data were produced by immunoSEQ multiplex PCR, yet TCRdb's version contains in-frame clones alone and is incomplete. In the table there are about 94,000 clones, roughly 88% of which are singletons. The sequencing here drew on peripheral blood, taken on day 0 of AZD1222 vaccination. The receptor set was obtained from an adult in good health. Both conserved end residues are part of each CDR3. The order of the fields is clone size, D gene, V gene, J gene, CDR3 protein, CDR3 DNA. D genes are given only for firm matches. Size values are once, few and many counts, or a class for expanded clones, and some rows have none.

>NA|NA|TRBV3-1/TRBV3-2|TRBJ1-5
CASSRGGNSNQPQHF
TGTGCCAGCAGCCGGGGAGGGAATAGCAATCAGCCCCAGCATTTT
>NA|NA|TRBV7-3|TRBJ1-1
CASSQTVNTEAFF
TGTGCCAGCAGCCAGACAGTGAACACTGAAGCTTTCTTT
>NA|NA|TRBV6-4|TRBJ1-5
CASSEGTNQPQHF
TGTGCCAGCAGTGAGGGTACCAATCAGCCCCAGCATTTT
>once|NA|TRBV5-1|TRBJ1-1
CASRLTVNTEAFF
TGCGCCAGCAGGCTGACAGTAAACACTGAAGCTTTCTTT
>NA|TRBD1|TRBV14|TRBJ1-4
CASSLRTGLSNEKLFF
TGTGCCAGCAGCCTTCGGACAGGCCTTTCTAATGAAAAACTGTTTTTT
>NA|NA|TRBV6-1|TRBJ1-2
CASSELGDYTF
TGTGCCAGCAGTGAACTGGGGGACTACACCTTC
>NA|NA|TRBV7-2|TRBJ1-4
CASSELLGVKLFF
TGTGCCAGCAGCGAACTATTGGGGGTAAAACTGTTTTTT
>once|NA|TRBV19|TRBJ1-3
CASSNTGDSGNTIYF
TGTGCCAGTAGTAACACAGGCGACTCTGGAAACACCATATATTTT
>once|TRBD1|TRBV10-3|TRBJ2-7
CATSHWTGSYEQYF
TGTGCCACCTCCCATTGGACAGGGTCCTACGAGCAGTACTTC
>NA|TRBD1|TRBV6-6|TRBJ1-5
CASRPGQGSRPQHF
TGTGCCAGCAGACCGGGACAGGGGTCACGGCCCCAGCATTTT
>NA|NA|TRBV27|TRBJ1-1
CASSSRTALNTEAFF
TGTGCCAGCAGTTCAAGGACAGCTTTGAACACTGAAGCTTTCTTT
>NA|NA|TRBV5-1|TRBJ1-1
CASPFGPDSNTEAFF
TGCGCCAGTCCTTTTGGACCAGATAGTAACACTGAAGCTTTCTTT
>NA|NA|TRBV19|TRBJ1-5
CASSTERGGDSNQPQHF
TGTGCCAGTAGTACCGAACGCGGGGGGGATAGCAATCAGCCCCAGCATTTT
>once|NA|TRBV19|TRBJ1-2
CASSEGYYGYTF
TGTGCCAGTAGTGAAGGATACTATGGCTACACCTTC
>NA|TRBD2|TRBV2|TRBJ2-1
CASQNSGGAGNEQFF
TGTGCCAGCCAGAATAGCGGGGGGGCGGGTAATGAGCAGTTCTTC
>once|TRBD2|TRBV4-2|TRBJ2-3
CASSRLAGGLSIDTQYF
TGTGCCAGCAGCCGGCTAGCGGGGGGGCTCTCGATAGATACGCAGTATTTT
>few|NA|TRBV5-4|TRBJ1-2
CASSPRSGRLGNYGYTF
TGTGCCAGCAGCCCCCGGTCGGGGAGGTTGGGGAACTATGGCTACACCTTC
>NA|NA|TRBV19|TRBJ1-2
CASSPQDGVTYGYTF
TGTGCCAGTAGTCCCCAGGACGGCGTAACCTATGGCTACACCTTC
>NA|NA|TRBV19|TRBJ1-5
CASSPGFGDSNQPQHF
TGTGCCAGTAGTCCCGGTTTCGGAGATAGCAATCAGCCCCAGCATTTT
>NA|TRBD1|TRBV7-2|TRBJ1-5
CASSFGQGDQPQHF
TGTGCCAGCAGCTTCGGGCAGGGGGACCAGCCCCAGCATTTT
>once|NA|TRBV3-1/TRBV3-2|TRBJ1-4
CASSQVSQGREKLFF
TGTGCCAGCAGCCAAGTATCACAGGGTCGTGAAAAACTGTTTTTT
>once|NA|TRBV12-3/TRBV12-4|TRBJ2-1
CASSLAYNEQFF
TGTGCCAGCAGCCTGGCCTACAATGAGCAGTTCTTC
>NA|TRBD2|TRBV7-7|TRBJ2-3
CASSSGGPMTDTQYF
TGTGCCAGCAGCTCGGGGGGGCCAATGACAGATACGCAGTATTTT
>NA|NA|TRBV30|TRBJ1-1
CAWSQETEAFF
TGTGCCTGGAGTCAGGAGACTGAAGCTTTCTTT
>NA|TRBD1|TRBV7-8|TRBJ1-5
CASSFRDREQPQHF
TGTGCCAGCAGCTTCCGGGACAGGGAGCAGCCCCAGCATTTT
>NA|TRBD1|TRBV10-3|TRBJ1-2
CAIRGQGYGYTF
TGTGCCATCAGGGGACAGGGATATGGCTACACCTTC
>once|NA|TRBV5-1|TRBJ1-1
CASSLAGYGAFF
TGCGCCAGCAGCTTGGCCGGGTACGGAGCTTTCTTT
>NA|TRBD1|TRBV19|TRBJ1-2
CASSKGTANGYTF
TGTGCCAGTAGCAAAGGGACAGCCAATGGCTACACCTTC
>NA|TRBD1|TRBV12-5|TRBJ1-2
CASGTGTGYNGYTF
TGTGCTAGTGGTACCGGGACAGGTTACAATGGCTACACCTTC
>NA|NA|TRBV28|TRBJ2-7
CASSLTGQAYEQYF
TGTGCCAGCAGTTTAACCGGCCAAGCCTACGAGCAGTACTTC
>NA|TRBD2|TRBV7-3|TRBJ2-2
CASSLGRVTGELFF
TGTGCCAGCAGCTTAGGGAGGGTGACCGGGGAGCTGTTTTTT
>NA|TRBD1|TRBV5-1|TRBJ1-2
CASSLGTGTGGRGYTF
TGCGCCAGCAGCTTAGGAACCGGGACAGGGGGCCGTGGCTACACCTTC
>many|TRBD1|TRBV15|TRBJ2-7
CATSSGDRGGEYEQYF
TGTGCCACCAGCAGTGGGGACAGGGGCGGGGAATACGAGCAGTACTTC
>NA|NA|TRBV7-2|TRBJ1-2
CASSPGRRTNYGYTF
TGTGCCAGCAGCCCTGGACGGAGAACTAACTATGGCTACACCTTC
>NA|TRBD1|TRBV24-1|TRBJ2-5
CATSGADRATRETQYF
TGTGCCACCAGTGGGGCAGACAGGGCAACGAGGGAGACCCAGTACTTC
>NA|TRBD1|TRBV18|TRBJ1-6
CASSPLGTGISPLHF
TGTGCCAGCTCACCATTAGGGACAGGGATTTCACCCCTCCACTTT
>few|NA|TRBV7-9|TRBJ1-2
CASSLDFYGYTF
TGTGCCAGCAGCTTGGACTTTTATGGCTACACCTTC
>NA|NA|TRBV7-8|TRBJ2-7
CASSPTLIGLLLPYEQYF
TGTGCCAGCAGTCCAACCCTCATTGGCTTACTCCTTCCCTACGAGCAGTACTTC
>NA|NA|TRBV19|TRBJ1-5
CASSLQGRNQPQHF
TGTGCCAGTAGTCTGCAGGGGCGGAATCAGCCCCAGCATTTT
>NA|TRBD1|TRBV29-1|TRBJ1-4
CSAVTGASNEKLFF
TGCAGCGCTGTGACAGGGGCATCTAATGAAAAACTGTTTTTT
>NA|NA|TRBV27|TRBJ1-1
CASSLKPWRTEAFF
TGTGCCAGCAGTTTAAAGCCCTGGAGGACTGAAGCTTTCTTT
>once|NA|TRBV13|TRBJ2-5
CASSLGNERGETQYF
TGTGCCAGCAGCTTAGGGAACGAAAGGGGAGAGACCCAGTACTTC
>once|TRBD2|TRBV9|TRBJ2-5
CASSVNVGTSGGFETQYF
TGTGCCAGCAGCGTAAATGTGGGGACTAGCGGGGGTTTTGAGACCCAGTACTTC
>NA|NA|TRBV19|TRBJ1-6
CASKPPGDHSPLHF
TGTGCCAGTAAACCCCCAGGGGATCATTCACCCCTCCACTTT
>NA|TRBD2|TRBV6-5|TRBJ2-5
CASSFQPGLAKTQYF
TGTGCCAGCAGTTTCCAACCGGGACTAGCAAAGACCCAGTACTTC
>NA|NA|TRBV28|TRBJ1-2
CASSWKNGYTF
TGTGCCAGCAGTTGGAAGAACGGCTACACCTTC
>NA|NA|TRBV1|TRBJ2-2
CTSSQGTEDTGELFF
TGCACCAGCAGCCAAGGGACCGAAGACACCGGGGAGCTGTTTTTT
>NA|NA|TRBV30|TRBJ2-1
CAWSALGGVYNEQFF
TGTGCCTGGAGTGCTTTAGGGGGGGTATACAATGAGCAGTTCTTC
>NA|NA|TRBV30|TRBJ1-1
CAWDGGGSDTEAFF
TGTGCCTGGGACGGGGGAGGGTCCGACACTGAAGCTTTCTTT